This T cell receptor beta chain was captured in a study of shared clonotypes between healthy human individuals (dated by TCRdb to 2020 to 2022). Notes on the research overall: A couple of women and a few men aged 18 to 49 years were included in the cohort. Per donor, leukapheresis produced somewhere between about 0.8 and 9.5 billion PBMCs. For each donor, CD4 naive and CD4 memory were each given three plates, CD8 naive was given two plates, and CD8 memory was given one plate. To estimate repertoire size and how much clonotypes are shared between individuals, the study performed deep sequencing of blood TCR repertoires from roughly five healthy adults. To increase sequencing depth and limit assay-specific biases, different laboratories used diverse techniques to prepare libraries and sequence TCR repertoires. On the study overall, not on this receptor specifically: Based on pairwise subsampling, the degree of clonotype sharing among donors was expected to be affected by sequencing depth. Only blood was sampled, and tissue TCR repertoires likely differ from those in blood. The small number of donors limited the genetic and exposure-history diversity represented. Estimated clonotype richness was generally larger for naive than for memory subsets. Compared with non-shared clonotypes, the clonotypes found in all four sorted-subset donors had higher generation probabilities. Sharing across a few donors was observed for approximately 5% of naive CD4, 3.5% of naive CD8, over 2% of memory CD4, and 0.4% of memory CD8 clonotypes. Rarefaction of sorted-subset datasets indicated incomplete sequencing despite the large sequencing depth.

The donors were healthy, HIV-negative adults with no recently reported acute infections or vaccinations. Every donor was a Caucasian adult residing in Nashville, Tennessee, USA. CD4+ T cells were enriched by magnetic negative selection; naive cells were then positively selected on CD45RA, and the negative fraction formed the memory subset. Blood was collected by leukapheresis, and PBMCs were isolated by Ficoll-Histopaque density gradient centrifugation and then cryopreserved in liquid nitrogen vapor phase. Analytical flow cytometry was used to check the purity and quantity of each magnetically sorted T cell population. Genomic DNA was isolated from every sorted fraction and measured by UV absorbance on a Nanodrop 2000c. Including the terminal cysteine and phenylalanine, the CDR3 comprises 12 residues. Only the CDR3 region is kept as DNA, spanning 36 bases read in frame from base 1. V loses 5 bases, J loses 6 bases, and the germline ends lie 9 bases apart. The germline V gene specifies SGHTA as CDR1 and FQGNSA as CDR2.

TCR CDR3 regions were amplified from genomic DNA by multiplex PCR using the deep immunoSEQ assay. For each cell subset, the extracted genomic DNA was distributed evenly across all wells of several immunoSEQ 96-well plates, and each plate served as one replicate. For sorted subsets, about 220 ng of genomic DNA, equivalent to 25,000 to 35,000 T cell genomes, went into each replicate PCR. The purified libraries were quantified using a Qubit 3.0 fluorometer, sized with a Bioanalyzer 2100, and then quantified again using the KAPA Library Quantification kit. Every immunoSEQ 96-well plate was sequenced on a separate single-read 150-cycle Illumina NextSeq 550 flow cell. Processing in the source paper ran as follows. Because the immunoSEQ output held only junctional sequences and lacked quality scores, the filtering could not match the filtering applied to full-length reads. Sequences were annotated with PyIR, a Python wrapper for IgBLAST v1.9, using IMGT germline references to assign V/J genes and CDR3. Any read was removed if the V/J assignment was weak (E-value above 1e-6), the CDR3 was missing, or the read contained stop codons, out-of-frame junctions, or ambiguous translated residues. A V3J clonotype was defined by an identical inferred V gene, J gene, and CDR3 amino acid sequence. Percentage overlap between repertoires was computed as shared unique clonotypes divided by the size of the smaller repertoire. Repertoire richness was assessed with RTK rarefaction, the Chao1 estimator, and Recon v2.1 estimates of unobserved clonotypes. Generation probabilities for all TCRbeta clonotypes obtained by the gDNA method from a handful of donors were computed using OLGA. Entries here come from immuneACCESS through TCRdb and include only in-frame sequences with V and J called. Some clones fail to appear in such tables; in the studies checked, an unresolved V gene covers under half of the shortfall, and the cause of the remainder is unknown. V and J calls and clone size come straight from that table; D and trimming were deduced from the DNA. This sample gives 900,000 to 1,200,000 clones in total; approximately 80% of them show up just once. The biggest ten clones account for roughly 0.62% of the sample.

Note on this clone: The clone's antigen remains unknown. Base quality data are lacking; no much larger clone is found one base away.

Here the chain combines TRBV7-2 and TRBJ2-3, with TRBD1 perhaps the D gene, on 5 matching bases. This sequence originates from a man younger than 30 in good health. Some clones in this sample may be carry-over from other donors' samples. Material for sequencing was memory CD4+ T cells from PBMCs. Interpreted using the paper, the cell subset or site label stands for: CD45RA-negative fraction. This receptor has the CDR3 CASSVKGDTQYF. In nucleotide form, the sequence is TGTGCCAGCAGCGTCAAGGGGGATACGCAGTATTTT. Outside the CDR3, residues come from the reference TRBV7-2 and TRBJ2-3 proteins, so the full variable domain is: GAGVSQSPSNKVTEKGKDVELRCDPISGHTALYWYRQSLGQGLEFLIYFQGNSAPDKSGLPSDRFSAERTGGSVSTLTIQRTQQEDSAVYLCASSVKGDTQYFGPGTRLTVL.